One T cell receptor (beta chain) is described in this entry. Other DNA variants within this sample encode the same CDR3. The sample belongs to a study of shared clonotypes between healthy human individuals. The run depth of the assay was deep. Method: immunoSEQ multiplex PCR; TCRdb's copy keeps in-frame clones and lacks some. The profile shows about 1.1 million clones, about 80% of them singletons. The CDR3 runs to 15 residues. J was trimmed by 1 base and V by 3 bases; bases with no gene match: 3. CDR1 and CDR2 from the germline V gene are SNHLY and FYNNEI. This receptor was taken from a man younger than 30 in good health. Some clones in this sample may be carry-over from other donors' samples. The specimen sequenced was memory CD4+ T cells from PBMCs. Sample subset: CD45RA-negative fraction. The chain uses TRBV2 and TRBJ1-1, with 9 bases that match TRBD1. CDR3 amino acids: CASSELGQGNTEAFF. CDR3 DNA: TGTGCCAGCAGTGAGCTGGGACAGGGGAACACTGAAGCTTTCTTT.